The rows below give T cell receptor beta chains drawn from one sample of a study of CD8+ T cells in alopecia areata. The assay was immunoSEQ multiplex PCR, and TCRdb's table has in-frame clones only and misses some. The sample contains some 150,000 clones, roughly 54% of which appear only once. The specimen comprised CD8+ T cells sorted from blood, sampled at week 4, from a patient treated with tofacitinib. These receptors all come from a human donor with alopecia areata. CDR3s include the opening cysteine and the closing phenylalanine or tryptophan. The order of the fields is D gene, V gene, clone size, J gene, CDR3 DNA, CDR3 protein. The D gene is left open where the match is weak. The size field is filled for only some rows; it gives once, few, many or a size class.

d_gene: .; v_gene: TRBV10-3; abundance: few; j_gene: TRBJ2-5; CDR3nt: TGTGCCATCAGTGACCCCCCGGTTGAGACCCAGTACTTC; CDR3aa: CAISDPPVETQYF
d_gene: .; v_gene: TRBV29-1; abundance: .; j_gene: TRBJ2-7; CDR3nt: TGCAGCGTTGAAGAGGGGCCACAGAAACCGGCACGCTTCTCCTACGAGCAGTACTTC; CDR3aa: CSVEEGPQKPARFSYEQYF
d_gene: TRBD1; v_gene: TRBV4-2; abundance: .; j_gene: TRBJ2-1; CDR3nt: TGTGCCAGCAGCCAAGATCCCCCCGGGACAGAGAACTACAATGAGCAGTTCTTC; CDR3aa: CASSQDPPGTENYNEQFF
d_gene: TRBD2; v_gene: TRBV13; abundance: few; j_gene: TRBJ2-5; CDR3nt: TGTGCCAGCACAAGAGCGGGGGCCCAAGAGACCCAGTACTTC; CDR3aa: CASTRAGAQETQYF
d_gene: TRBD1; v_gene: TRBV4-2; abundance: .; j_gene: TRBJ1-5; CDR3nt: TGTGCCAGCAGCCAAGATATGACAGGGGAGGATCAGCCCCAGCATTTT; CDR3aa: CASSQDMTGEDQPQHF
d_gene: .; v_gene: TRBV27; abundance: .; j_gene: TRBJ2-1; CDR3nt: TGTGCCAGCAGTCTGTCCCGGGACATTAATGAGCAGTTCTTC; CDR3aa: CASSLSRDINEQFF
d_gene: TRBD1; v_gene: TRBV7-8; abundance: .; j_gene: TRBJ2-7; CDR3nt: TGCGCCAGCAGCCATTGGCCCGGGACAGGGATAATCGAGCAGTACTTC; CDR3aa: CASSHWPGTGIIEQYF
d_gene: .; v_gene: TRBV5-6; abundance: .; j_gene: TRBJ2-5; CDR3nt: TGTGCCAGCCGCCGGGGGACACAAGAGACCCAGTACTTC; CDR3aa: CASRRGTQETQYF
d_gene: TRBD2; v_gene: TRBV7-9; abundance: .; j_gene: TRBJ2-3; CDR3nt: TGTGCCAGCAGCTCAGGGACTAGCGGCCCCACAGATACGCAGTATTTT; CDR3aa: CASSSGTSGPTDTQYF
d_gene: TRBD1; v_gene: TRBV7-9; abundance: .; j_gene: TRBJ1-2; CDR3nt: TGTGCCAGCCGCCCTACCGGGACAGGGCGCTATGGCTACACCTTC; CDR3aa: CASRPTGTGRYGYTF
d_gene: TRBD1; v_gene: TRBV25-1; abundance: .; j_gene: TRBJ2-4; CDR3nt: TGTGCCAGCAGTGAATCAGGGGGAGAGGACATTCAGTACTTC; CDR3aa: CASSESGGEDIQYF
d_gene: .; v_gene: TRBV29-1; abundance: .; j_gene: TRBJ1-1; CDR3nt: TGCAGCGTTGAAGATCAGAACACTGAAGCTTTCTTT; CDR3aa: CSVEDQNTEAFF
d_gene: .; v_gene: TRBV5-1; abundance: .; j_gene: TRBJ2-7; CDR3nt: TGCGCCAGCAGCTTGGTCACACGAAGCGACGAGCAGTACTTC; CDR3aa: CASSLVTRSDEQYF
d_gene: TRBD1; v_gene: TRBV5-1; abundance: few; j_gene: TRBJ1-1; CDR3nt: TGCGCCAGCAGCTTAAACAGGGGGATGAACACTGAAGCTTTCTTT; CDR3aa: CASSLNRGMNTEAFF
d_gene: .; v_gene: TRBV4-1; abundance: .; j_gene: TRBJ2-7; CDR3nt: TGCGCCAGCAGCCCGGACTCAGCCTACGAGCAGTACTTC; CDR3aa: CASSPDSAYEQYF
d_gene: .; v_gene: TRBV6-5; abundance: few; j_gene: TRBJ2-6; CDR3nt: TGTGCCAGCAGCCAGGACAGCTCTGGGGCCAACGTCCTGACTTTC; CDR3aa: CASSQDSSGANVLTF
d_gene: .; v_gene: TRBV11-2; abundance: .; j_gene: TRBJ2-7; CDR3nt: TGTGCCAGCAGCTTAGACTCCTACGAGCAGTACTTC; CDR3aa: CASSLDSYEQYF
d_gene: .; v_gene: TRBV11-2; abundance: .; j_gene: TRBJ2-2; CDR3nt: TGTGCCAGCAGCTTATTAGGGAACACCGGGGAGCTGTTTTTT; CDR3aa: CASSLLGNTGELFF
d_gene: TRBD2; v_gene: TRBV29-1; abundance: .; j_gene: TRBJ2-1; CDR3nt: TGCAGCGTTGAGTTTGCGGGGGAGTTCTTC; CDR3aa: CSVEFAGEFF
d_gene: .; v_gene: TRBV5-1; abundance: .; j_gene: TRBJ2-2; CDR3nt: TGCGCCAGCAGCTTGGTAGAGAACACCGGGGAGCTGTTTTTT; CDR3aa: CASSLVENTGELFF
d_gene: .; v_gene: TRBV6-4; abundance: .; j_gene: TRBJ1-5; CDR3nt: TGTGCCAGCAGTGAAAGGTTCAGGCTCAATCAGCCCCAGCATTTT; CDR3aa: CASSERFRLNQPQHF
d_gene: .; v_gene: TRBV30; abundance: .; j_gene: TRBJ1-6; CDR3nt: TGTGCCTGGAGTGTAGAGGGCGCATCCTATAATTCACCCCTCCACTTT; CDR3aa: CAWSVEGASYNSPLHF
d_gene: .; v_gene: TRBV4-1; abundance: .; j_gene: TRBJ2-5; CDR3nt: TGCGCCAGCAGCCAAGACGGGGAAGAGACCCAGTACTTC; CDR3aa: CASSQDGEETQYF
d_gene: .; v_gene: TRBV9; abundance: .; j_gene: TRBJ1-5; CDR3nt: TGTGCCAGCAGCGTAGAAGGTGGCCTCCAGCCCCAGCATTTT; CDR3aa: CASSVEGGLQPQHF
d_gene: .; v_gene: TRBV6-5; abundance: .; j_gene: TRBJ2-7; CDR3nt: TGTGCCAGCAGCAGCGGCCGGTTC; CDR3aa: CASSSGRF
d_gene: TRBD1; v_gene: TRBV10-3; abundance: few; j_gene: TRBJ2-2; CDR3nt: TGTGCCATCAGTGTACAGGGGAGCACCGGGGAGCTGTTTTTT; CDR3aa: CAISVQGSTGELFF
d_gene: .; v_gene: TRBV13; abundance: few; j_gene: TRBJ1-1; CDR3nt: TGTGCCAGCAGCCTCCCCGGTACGGTGAACACTGAAGCTTTCTTT; CDR3aa: CASSLPGTVNTEAFF
d_gene: .; v_gene: TRBV30; abundance: .; j_gene: TRBJ2-5; CDR3nt: TGTGCCTGGAGGGGGGAGACCCAGTACTTC; CDR3aa: CAWRGETQYF
d_gene: TRBD1; v_gene: TRBV7-6; abundance: .; j_gene: TRBJ1-2; CDR3nt: TGTGCCAGCAGCCCAGTGGGGACAGGGGATCCTGGCTACACCTTC; CDR3aa: CASSPVGTGDPGYTF
d_gene: .; v_gene: TRBV7-9; abundance: once; j_gene: TRBJ2-4; CDR3nt: TGTGCCAGCAGCCCCAGGGGGGGACCCAAGGGAAACATTCAGTACTTC; CDR3aa: CASSPRGGPKGNIQYF
d_gene: .; v_gene: TRBV19; abundance: .; j_gene: TRBJ2-1; CDR3nt: TGTGCCAGTAGTATAGGCGGGGAAGCTAATGAGCAGTTCTTC; CDR3aa: CASSIGGEANEQFF
d_gene: TRBD2; v_gene: TRBV27; abundance: .; j_gene: TRBJ2-3; CDR3nt: TGTGCCAGCAGTGAGCGGGGGGAGGGGACAGATACGCAGTATTTT; CDR3aa: CASSERGEGTDTQYF
d_gene: .; v_gene: TRBV29-1; abundance: .; j_gene: TRBJ1-3; CDR3nt: TGCAGCGTTGATGTGACGAGGGGAGGAAACACCATATATTTT; CDR3aa: CSVDVTRGGNTIYF
d_gene: .; v_gene: TRBV7-9; abundance: .; j_gene: TRBJ2-7; CDR3nt: TGTGCCAGCAGCCGGTCCGAGGGGCGATACGAGCAGTACTTC; CDR3aa: CASSRSEGRYEQYF
d_gene: .; v_gene: TRBV29-1; abundance: few; j_gene: TRBJ1-2; CDR3nt: TGCAGCGTTGAAGATCAGCGGGGCGGCGGCTACACCTTC; CDR3aa: CSVEDQRGGGYTF
d_gene: .; v_gene: TRBV2; abundance: .; j_gene: TRBJ1-6; CDR3nt: TGTGCCAGCAGTGCACACAGGGACTCCTATAATTCACCCCTCCACTTT; CDR3aa: CASSAHRDSYNSPLHF
d_gene: TRBD2; v_gene: TRBV5-6; abundance: .; j_gene: TRBJ2-3; CDR3nt: TGTGCCAGCAGACCAAGCGGGGGTACAGATACGCAGTATTTT; CDR3aa: CASRPSGGTDTQYF
d_gene: TRBD1; v_gene: TRBV7-8; abundance: .; j_gene: TRBJ2-1; CDR3nt: TGTGCCAGCAGCTTAGGGACAGGGCTTTACCATGAGCAGTTCTTC; CDR3aa: CASSLGTGLYHEQFF
d_gene: .; v_gene: TRBV7-9; abundance: few; j_gene: TRBJ2-3; CDR3nt: TGTGCCAGCAGCCCGAAGCTCACAGATACGCAGTATTTT; CDR3aa: CASSPKLTDTQYF
d_gene: .; v_gene: TRBV18; abundance: few; j_gene: TRBJ2-6; CDR3nt: TGTGCCAGCTCACCAAGCGTCTCTGGGGCCAACGTCCTGACTTTC; CDR3aa: CASSPSVSGANVLTF
d_gene: .; v_gene: TRBV11-2; abundance: few; j_gene: TRBJ2-5; CDR3nt: TGTGCCAGCAGCTTAGACGAGCGGACCGGGGTTTGGGAGACCCAGTACTTC; CDR3aa: CASSLDERTGVWETQYF
d_gene: .; v_gene: TRBV13; abundance: .; j_gene: TRBJ2-7; CDR3nt: TGTGCCAGCAGCTTAGACGCCTCCTACGAGCAGTACTTC; CDR3aa: CASSLDASYEQYF
d_gene: .; v_gene: TRBV30; abundance: few; j_gene: TRBJ2-1; CDR3nt: TGTGCCTGGAGTGTTAATGGCGATGAGCAGTTCTTC; CDR3aa: CAWSVNGDEQFF
d_gene: .; v_gene: TRBV2; abundance: .; j_gene: TRBJ1-5; CDR3nt: TGTGCCAGCAGCCCGTGGCAGAGCAATCAGCCCCAGCATTTT; CDR3aa: CASSPWQSNQPQHF
d_gene: .; v_gene: TRBV5-6; abundance: .; j_gene: TRBJ2-1; CDR3nt: TGTGCCAGCAGCTTGGTAATCTACAATGAGCAGTTCTTC; CDR3aa: CASSLVIYNEQFF
d_gene: .; v_gene: TRBV27; abundance: .; j_gene: TRBJ1-5; CDR3nt: TGTGCCAGCAGTTTATCCCCAAAGACAGCTCTCAATCAGCCCCAGCATTTT; CDR3aa: CASSLSPKTALNQPQHF